This TCR beta chain comes out of a study of blood T cell repertoires in COVID-19. On the study more broadly: Acute and convalescent COVID-19 specimens originated in the United States, Italy and Spain.

The data were produced by immunoSEQ multiplex PCR, yet TCRdb's version contains in-frame clones alone and is incomplete. The table lists under 300,000 clones, just under 90% of them singletons. In germline, CDR1 is LNHDA, CDR2 SQIVND (reference sequence). This CDR3 spans 13 amino acids. The V end was cut by 5 bases, the J end by 2 bases, with 9 bases between. The cohort comprised adults aged roughly 18 to 95 years residing in 24 US areas. Categorization into cohorts depended on clinical history that participants reported. Symptom resolution, clearance, or two negative PCRs marked the recovered donors of Cohort 3.

The sequence was collected from a woman aged 55-70 years who had recovered from COVID-19. Sequencing was performed on PBMCs or T cells enriched from blood (not recorded which). The chain is built from TRBV19 and TRBJ1-2; the D gene is possibly TRBD1 (6 bases). CDR3 sequence: CASSPQGNYGYTF. Written as DNA, the CDR3 is TGTGCCAGTAGTCCCCAGGGGAACTATGGCTACACCTTC.